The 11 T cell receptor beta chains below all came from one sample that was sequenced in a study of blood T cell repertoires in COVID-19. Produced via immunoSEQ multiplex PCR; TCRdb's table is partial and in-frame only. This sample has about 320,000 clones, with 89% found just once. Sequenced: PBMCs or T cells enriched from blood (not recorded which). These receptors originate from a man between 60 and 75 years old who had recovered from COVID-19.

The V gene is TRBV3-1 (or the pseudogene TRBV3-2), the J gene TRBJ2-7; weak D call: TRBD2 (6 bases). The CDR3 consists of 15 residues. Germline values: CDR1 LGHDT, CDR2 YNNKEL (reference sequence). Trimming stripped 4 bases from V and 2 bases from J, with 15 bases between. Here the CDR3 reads CASSLTGTGAYEQYF. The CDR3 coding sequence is TGTGCCAGCAGCCTCACCGGGACTGGCGCCTACGAGCAGTACTTC.

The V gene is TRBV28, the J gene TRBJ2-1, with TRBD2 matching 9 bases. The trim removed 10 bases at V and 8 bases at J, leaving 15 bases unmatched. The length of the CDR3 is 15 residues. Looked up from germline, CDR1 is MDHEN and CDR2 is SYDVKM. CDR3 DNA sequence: TGTGCCACCAGAGCGGGAGGAACACCTGGCTATGAGCAGTTCTTC. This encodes CATRAGGTPGYEQFF.

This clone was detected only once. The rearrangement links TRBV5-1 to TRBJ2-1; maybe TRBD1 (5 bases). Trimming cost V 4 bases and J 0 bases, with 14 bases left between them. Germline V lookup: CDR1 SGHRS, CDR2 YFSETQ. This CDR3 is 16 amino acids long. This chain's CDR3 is CASSQDMFSSYNEQFF. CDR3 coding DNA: TGCGCCAGCAGCCAGGACATGTTTAGCTCCTACAATGAGCAGTTCTTC.

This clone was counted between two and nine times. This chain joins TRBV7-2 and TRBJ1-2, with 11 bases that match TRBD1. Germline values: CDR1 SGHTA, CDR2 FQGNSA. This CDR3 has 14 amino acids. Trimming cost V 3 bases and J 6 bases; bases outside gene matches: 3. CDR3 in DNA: TGTGCCAGCAGCTTCGGACAGGGGGCCAATGGCTACACCTTC. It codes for CASSFGQGANGYTF.

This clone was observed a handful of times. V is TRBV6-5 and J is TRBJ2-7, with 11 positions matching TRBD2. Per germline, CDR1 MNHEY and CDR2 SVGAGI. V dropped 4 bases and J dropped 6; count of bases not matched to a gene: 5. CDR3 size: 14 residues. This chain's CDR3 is CASSLGTSGGEQYF. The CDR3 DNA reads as TGTGCCAGCAGTTTAGGGACTAGCGGCGGCGAGCAGTACTTC.

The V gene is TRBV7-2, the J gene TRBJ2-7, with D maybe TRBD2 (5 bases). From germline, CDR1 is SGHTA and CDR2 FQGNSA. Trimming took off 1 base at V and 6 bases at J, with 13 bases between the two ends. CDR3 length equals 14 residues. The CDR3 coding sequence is TGTGCCAGCAGCTTAGGAGGGCTGGGTCTCGAGCAGTACTTC. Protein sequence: CASSLGGLGLEQYF.

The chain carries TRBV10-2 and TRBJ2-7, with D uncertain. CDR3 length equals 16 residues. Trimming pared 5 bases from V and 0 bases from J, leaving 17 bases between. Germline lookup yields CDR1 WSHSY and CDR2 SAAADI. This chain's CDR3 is CASSPRVSTSSYEQYF. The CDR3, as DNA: TGCGCCAGCAGTCCCCGGGTTAGCACAAGCTCCTACGAGCAGTACTTC.

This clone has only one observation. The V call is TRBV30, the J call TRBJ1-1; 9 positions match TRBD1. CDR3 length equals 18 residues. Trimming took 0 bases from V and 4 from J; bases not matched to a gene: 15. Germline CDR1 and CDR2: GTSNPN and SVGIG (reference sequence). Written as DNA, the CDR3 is TGTGCCTGGAGTGTCACCTCCGGGACAGGGAACCGAACCACTGAAGCTTTCTTT. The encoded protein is CAWSVTSGTGNRTTEAFF. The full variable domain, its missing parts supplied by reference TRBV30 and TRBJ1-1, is SQTIHQWPATLVQPVGSPLSLECTVEGTSNPNLYWYRQAAGRGLQLLFYSVGIGQISSEVPQNLSASRPQDRQFILSSKKLLLSDSGFYLCAWSVTSGTGNRTTEAFFGQGTRLTVV.

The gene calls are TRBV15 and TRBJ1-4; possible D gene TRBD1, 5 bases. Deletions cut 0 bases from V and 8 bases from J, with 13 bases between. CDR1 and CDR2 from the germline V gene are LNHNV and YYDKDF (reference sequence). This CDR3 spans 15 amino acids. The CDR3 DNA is TGTGCCACCAGCAGAGATCGGGGGGTAGGAGAAAAACTGTTTTTT. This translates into CATSRDRGVGEKLFF.

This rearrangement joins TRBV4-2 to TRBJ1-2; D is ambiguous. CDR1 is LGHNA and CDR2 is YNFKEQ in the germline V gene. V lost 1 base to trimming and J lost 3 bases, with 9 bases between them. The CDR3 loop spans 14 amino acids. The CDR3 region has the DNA TGTGCCAGCAGCCAAGCATCCGGGGACTATGGCTACACCTTC. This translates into CASSQASGDYGYTF.

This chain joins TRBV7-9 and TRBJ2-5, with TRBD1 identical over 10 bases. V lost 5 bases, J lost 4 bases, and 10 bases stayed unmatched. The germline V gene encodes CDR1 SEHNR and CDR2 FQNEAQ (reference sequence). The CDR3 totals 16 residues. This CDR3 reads CASSNTGTGERETQYF. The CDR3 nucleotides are TGTGCCAGCAGCAATACCGGGACAGGGGAGAGAGAGACCCAGTACTTC.